Below, 21 T cell receptor beta chains from the same sample are listed, as sequenced in a study of cytomegalovirus exposure and HLA in healthy donors. 13 Jbeta primers and 60 Vbeta primers were used for the PCR. Sequencing used immunoSEQ multiplex PCR; TCRdb keeps in-frame clones, though not all of them. The sample records approximately 100,000 clones, around 83% being singletons. The sequencing sample was made of PBMCs. These receptors all come from a young woman in good health and CMV-seronegative.

V usage is TRBV6-5 and J usage is TRBJ1-1, with D tentatively TRBD1 (6 bases). Trimming left V 2 bases short and J 9 bases short, with 16 bases between. The CDR3 has 14 amino acids. Germline lookup yields CDR1 MNHEY and CDR2 SVGAGI. Here the CDR3 DNA reads TGTGCCAGCAGTTACGTCCAGGGGACGGGGCAAGCTTTCTTT. This encodes CASSYVQGTGQAFF.

The genes are TRBV5-1 and TRBJ2-7; 10 nucleotides match TRBD2. CDR3 length: 16 amino acids. Germline V CDR1 and CDR2: SGHRS, YFSETQ. Germline trimming cut 0 bases from V and 2 bases from J; bases unmatched to any gene: 5. CDR3: CASSLAASGGTYEQYF. CDR3 DNA: TGCGCCAGCAGCTTGGCGGCTAGCGGGGGCACCTACGAGCAGTACTTC.

Comments on this clone: At one end the junction does not follow the germline gene, possibly because of a read error. The chain has TRBV4-3 and TRBJ2-5, with D tentatively TRBD2 (7 bases). Germline V gives CDR1 LGHNA, CDR2 YSLEER. The CDR3 consists of 13 residues. DNA for the CDR3: TGCGCCAGCAGCCAAGAACTCGCGGGGGCCCACAACTTC. It is translated as CASSQELAGAHNF.

The rearrangement uses TRBV5-1 and TRBJ1-1; perhaps TRBD1 as D (6 bases). CDR1 and CDR2 from the germline V gene are SGHRS and YFSETQ. The CDR3 totals 15 residues. Trimming removed 4 bases at V and 0 bases at J, with 13 bases between. The CDR3 reads CASSPRTEMNTEAFF. DNA for the CDR3: TGCGCCAGCAGCCCCCGGACAGAGATGAACACTGAAGCTTTCTTT. Looking up the rest from reference TRBV5-1 and TRBJ1-1 gives the full variable domain: KAGVTQTPRYLIKTRGQQVTLSCSPISGHRSVSWYQQTPGQGLQFLFEYFSETQRNKGNFPGRFSGRQFSNSRSEMNVSTLELGDSALYLCASSPRTEMNTEAFFGQGTRLTVV.

This sequence joins TRBV7-2 and TRBJ1-1; D is perhaps TRBD1 (6 bases). CDR3 length: 13 residues. The V gene's germline CDR1 is SGHTA and CDR2 FQGNSA. Trimming took off 4 bases at V and 6 bases at J, with 12 bases between the two ends. CDR3 residues: CASSSIRGSEAFF. CDR3 in DNA: TGTGCCAGCAGCTCGATAAGGGGGTCTGAAGCTTTCTTT.

This rearrangement joins TRBV28 to TRBJ1-5; D call uncertain. The CDR3 runs to 12 residues. Germline assignment: CDR1 MDHEN and CDR2 SYDVKM. Trimming took 6 bases from V and 6 from J, leaving 9 bases between them. CDR3 DNA sequence: TGTGCCAGCAGCCTCCGCGGTCAGCCCCAGCATTTT. Its translation is CASSLRGQPQHF.

The chain links TRBV20-1 to TRBJ2-5; D is perhaps TRBD1 (6 bases). Germline CDR1 reads DFQATT; CDR2 reads SNEGSKA (reference sequence). Between the trimmed V and J ends, which lost 7 bases and 2 bases, there was a span of 8 bases. The CDR3 totals 11 residues. The CDR3 sequence is CSEGGQETQYF. The CDR3 DNA is TGCAGTGAAGGGGGACAAGAGACCCAGTACTTC.

This chain uses TRBV4-3 with TRBJ2-3, with D possibly matching TRBD2 (5 bases). CDR3 length: 15 amino acids. V dropped 3 bases and J dropped 1 base, with 11 bases sitting between them. CDR1 LGHNA and CDR2 YSLEER come from the germline V gene. CDR3 sequence: CASSHRVGGTDTQYF. The CDR3 nucleotides are TGCGCCAGCAGCCATAGGGTCGGGGGCACAGATACGCAGTATTTT.

This chain connects TRBV27 to TRBJ1-2, with D unresolved. V lost 2 bases to trimming and J lost 0 bases, with 7 bases between them. The CDR3 length is 14 residues. Per the germline V gene, CDR1 is MNHEY and CDR2 is SMNVEV (reference sequence). CDR3 sequence reads: CASSLGPPNYGYTF. CDR3 DNA: TGTGCCAGCAGTTTAGGGCCTCCTAACTATGGCTACACCTTC.

The chain recombines TRBV28 with TRBJ2-5; TRBD1 aligns across 9 bases. V lost 6 bases to trimming and J lost 9 bases; unmatched junction nucleotides: 5. Germline CDR1 and CDR2: MDHEN and SYDVKM. This CDR3 comprises 12 residues. The CDR3 sequence: CASRLGDRAQYF. The CDR3 DNA reads TGTGCCAGCAGATTAGGGGACAGGGCCCAGTACTTC.

This clone was observed once. The chain has TRBV30 and TRBJ1-6; D not resolved. The CDR3 spans 14 residues. Trimming cost V 4 bases and J 2 bases, with 9 bases left between them. In germline, CDR1 is GTSNPN, CDR2 SVGIG (reference sequence). This CDR3 is CAWNLRAYNSPLHF. The CDR3 region has the DNA TGTGCCTGGAATTTACGGGCCTATAATTCACCCCTCCACTTT.

The chain recombines TRBV4-1 with TRBJ2-3; 8 bases are a match to TRBD2. CDR1 is MGHRA, CDR2 YSYEKL, per germline. The CDR3 runs to 14 residues. Losses at the gene ends were 1 base for V and 7 bases for J; bases not matched to a gene: 4. CDR3 bases: TGCGCCAGCAGCCAAGGTAGCGGGGTAAATACGCAGTATTTT. As protein: CASSQGSGVNTQYF.

As concerns this clone: Its ends do not fully match the called genes, so a read error is possible. This sequence joins TRBV7-9 and TRBJ2-2; 7 bases match TRBD2. Germline assignment: CDR1 SEHNR and CDR2 FQNEAQ (reference sequence). The CDR3 has 18 residues. The CDR3 loop is CSSSSKVKAGPVTGELFF. For the CDR3, the DNA is TGTTCCAGCAGCTCTAAAGTAAAAGCGGGACCGGTCACCGGGGAGCTGTTTTTT.

The chain carries TRBV7-6 and TRBJ2-3; no definite D call. The CDR3 contains 16 residues. V was pared by 1 base and J by 0 bases, with 11 bases between. Germline CDR1 reads SGHVS; CDR2 reads FNYEAQ. This CDR3 is CASSLVQIASTDTQYF. CDR3 in DNA: TGTGCCAGCAGCTTAGTGCAGATTGCTAGCACAGATACGCAGTATTTT.

The chain has TRBV6-5 and TRBJ2-1, with D tentatively TRBD1 (7 bases). From germline, CDR1 is MNHEY and CDR2 SVGAGI. This CDR3 contains 14 residues. V lost 2 bases and J 10 bases, leaving 15 bases between the germline ends. In DNA form, the CDR3 reads TGTGCCAGCAGTTACGGAGGGGGCGGTGAAGAGCAGTTCTTC. It specifies CASSYGGGGEEQFF.

The gene calls are TRBV27 and TRBJ2-6; a weak D match, TRBD1 (6 bases). CDR1 is MNHEY and CDR2 is SMNVEV in the germline V gene (reference sequence). This CDR3 comprises 19 residues. V was clipped by 1 base and J by 0 bases, with 16 bases between them. In nucleotides, the CDR3 is TGTGCCAGCAGTTTATGGCCTCCGGGACAATTCTCTGGGGCCAACGTCCTGACTTTC. Translation gives CASSLWPPGQFSGANVLTF. Variable domain in full (rest from reference TRBV27 and TRBJ2-6): EAQVTQNPRYLITVTGKKLTVTCSQNMNHEYMSWYRQDPGLGLRQIYYSMNVEVTDKGDVPEGYKVSRKEKRNFPLILESPSPNQTSLYFCASSLWPPGQFSGANVLTFGAGSRLTVL.

DNA of the CDR3: TGTGCCAGCAGTTATTGGGTATCAGGGAATGAAAAACTGTTTTTT. It is translated as CASSYWVSGNEKLFF. The chain carries TRBV6-6 and TRBJ1-4; a weak D match, TRBD1 (5 bases). Looked up from germline, CDR1 is MNHNY and CDR2 is SVGAGI (reference sequence). This CDR3 region has 15 residues. V lost 3 bases and J 5 bases, leaving 13 bases between the germline ends.

This clone was counted a few times. This chain connects TRBV5-4 to TRBJ1-2, with 12 positions matching TRBD1. Germline values: CDR1 SGHNT, CDR2 YYREEE (reference sequence). The junction had 7 bases not matched to a gene; V was cut back by 5 bases and J by 5 bases. The length of the CDR3 is 15 residues. For the CDR3, the DNA is TGTGCCAGCAGACGGGACAGGGGGCACGTGTATGGCTACACCTTC. Protein product: CASRRDRGHVYGYTF.

J is TRBJ2-1 and V is TRBV4-3, with TRBD2 matching over 11 bases. Germline V lookup: CDR1 LGHNA, CDR2 YSLEER. CDR3 size: 18 residues. V shed 4 bases and J 6 bases; nucleotides not matched to a gene: 14. The CDR3 reads CASSRQTTSGDPPNEQFF. The CDR3 DNA reads as TGCGCCAGCAGCCGACAAACGACTAGCGGGGACCCCCCCAATGAGCAGTTCTTC.

V is TRBV28 and J is TRBJ1-5; 9 bases match TRBD1. V lost 5 bases to trimming and J lost 4 bases; unmatched junction nucleotides: 6. The CDR3 is 15 amino acids. From germline, CDR1 is MDHEN and CDR2 SYDVKM. The CDR3 is CASSPPGQGNQPQHF. The CDR3 nucleotides read TGTGCCAGCAGTCCGCCGGGACAGGGTAATCAGCCCCAGCATTTT.

J is TRBJ1-6 and V is TRBV28; D possibly corresponds to TRBD1 (5 bases). V gave up 7 bases and J gave up 10 bases, with 20 bases separating them. The germline V gene encodes CDR1 MDHEN and CDR2 SYDVKM. The CDR3 sequence is 15 residues long. CDR3 region: CASTFGGGVDSPLHF. The CDR3 bases are TGTGCCAGCACCTTCGGGGGGGGAGTAGACTCACCCCTCCACTTT.